One and the same sample provided the 23 T cell receptor beta chains below, sequenced in a study of T-cell memory formation after mild COVID-19. TCRdb redid the calling of the 5' RACE reads with MiXCR, one entry per CDR3 protein. The sample consists of 470,000 or so distinct CDR3 sequences, approximately 18% of them appearing once. Sequencing was done on a sample of PBMCs or a T cell subset sorted from them (not recorded which). The receptors were gathered from a man aged 18 to 30 who had mild COVID-19 (a few samples of this study predate the infection). Cell type and time point are not known.

V is TRBV9 and J is TRBJ1-2; D is undetermined. CDR3 length: 15 residues. Per the germline V gene, CDR1 is SGDLS and CDR2 is YYNGEE. With 4 bases removed from V and 1 base from J, the gap between germline ends came to 14 bases. In nucleotides, the CDR3 is TGTGCCAGCAGCCAGCCCAGAGCTTATAACTATGGCTACACCTTC. It encodes CASSQPRAYNYGYTF.

This clonotype was detected many times. The CDR3 is CASSSNRGEQPQHF. CDR3 in DNA: TGTGCCAGCAGCTCCAACAGGGGAGAGCAGCCCCAGCATTTT. The V gene is TRBV7-2, the J gene TRBJ1-5, with 7 bases that match TRBD1. The CDR3 is 14 residues long. J lost 7 bases, V lost 4 bases, and 7 bases had no gene match. Germline assignment: CDR1 SGHTA and CDR2 FQGNSA.

This clonotype was seen repeatedly, ten times or more. The chain recombines TRBV29-1 with TRBJ2-1, with no clear D. The CDR3 runs to 12 residues. Germline assignment: CDR1 SQVTM and CDR2 ANQGSEA. V was cut by 4 bases and J by 6 bases, with 10 bases left in between. In DNA form, the CDR3 reads TGCAGCGTTGGTTTTATGGGCAATGAGCAGTTCTTC. This gives the protein CSVGFMGNEQFF.

The rearrangement joins TRBV15 to TRBJ1-1; D is perhaps TRBD1 (6 bases). Trimming shortened V by 3 bases and J by 1 base, and 6 bases separated the two germline ends. This CDR3 region has 13 residues. Germline lookup yields CDR1 LNHNV and CDR2 YYDKDF (reference sequence). Here the CDR3 DNA reads TGTGCCACCAGCAGGGACAGGAACACTGAAGCTTTCTTT. This encodes CATSRDRNTEAFF.

CDR3 nucleotide sequence: TGTGCCAGCAGTTACTTCGGCGCGGGGATCCAAGAGACCCAGTACTTC. Translating gives CASSYFGAGIQETQYF. This chain joins TRBV6-5 and TRBJ2-5; perhaps TRBD2 as D (6 bases). V lost 1 base, J lost 1 base, and 13 bases lay in between. The CDR3 length is 16 residues. Per the germline V gene, CDR1 is MNHEY and CDR2 is SVGAGI.

This clonotype was seen more than once but under ten times. The V call is TRBV4-2, the J call TRBJ1-1; 7 nucleotides match TRBD1. The germline CDR1 and CDR2 sequences are LGHNA and YNFKEQ. Trimming at V came to 3 bases and at J to 4 bases, leaving 5 bases not matched to a gene. The CDR3 totals 14 residues. DNA for the CDR3: TGTGCCAGCAGCCAGTTACAGGGGATCACTGAAGCTTTCTTT. Its translation is CASSQLQGITEAFF.

The gene calls are TRBV15 and TRBJ2-5, with D perhaps TRBD1 (6 bases). The CDR3 spans 12 residues. Per the germline V gene, CDR1 is LNHNV and CDR2 is YYDKDF (reference sequence). Trimming removed 6 bases from V and 13 bases from J, with 18 bases in between. DNA of the CDR3: TGTGCCACCAGTCCCACCACAGGGCCCGGGTACTTC. Its protein product is CATSPTTGPGYF.

This clonotype came up many times. The chain employs TRBV6-5 and TRBJ1-1; D is undetermined. With 7 bases removed from V and 3 bases from J, the gap between germline ends came to 15 bases. There are 14 residues in the CDR3. Germline V lookup: CDR1 MNHEY, CDR2 SVGAGI. The CDR3 sequence is CASTPGGRDTEAFF. The CDR3 DNA reads TGTGCCAGCACCCCGGGTGGCCGAGACACTGAAGCTTTCTTT.

In this sample, this clonotype turned up a few times. This chain connects TRBV7-2 to TRBJ2-2, with 9 bases fitting TRBD1. The CDR3 extends over 16 amino acids. J gave up 3 bases and V 6 bases, and 8 bases lay outside the gene matches. The germline V gene encodes CDR1 SGHTA and CDR2 FQGNSA. CDR3 nucleotides: TGTGCCAGCAGAAGAACCGGGACAGGGTACACCGGGGAGCTGTTTTTT. Its translation is CASRRTGTGYTGELFF.

There are a few counts of this clonotype. The V call is TRBV7-3, the J call TRBJ2-3; TRBD2 is a possible D gene (5 bases). Germline lookup yields CDR1 SGHTA and CDR2 FQGTGA. The CDR3 extends over 14 amino acids. V gave up 2 bases and J gave up 6 bases, with 12 bases separating them. The CDR3 nucleotides are TGTGCCAGCAGCTTACGGGCTAGCAGCGATACGCAGTATTTT. This gives the protein CASSLRASSDTQYF.

V usage is TRBV7-9 and J usage is TRBJ1-1; no firm D call. V was trimmed by 6 bases and J by 4 bases, leaving 12 bases between them. Germline CDR1 is SEHNR and CDR2 is FQNEAQ (reference sequence). The CDR3 is 13 residues long. CDR3 nucleotide sequence: TGTGCCAGCAGTCCCGCAAGTAGCACTGAAGCTTTCTTT. Translation: CASSPASSTEAFF.

This rearrangement joins TRBV7-8 to TRBJ2-5; D is ambiguous. The germline V and J ends were trimmed by 4 bases and 6 bases, with 9 bases remaining between them. The germline V gene encodes CDR1 SGHVS and CDR2 FQNEAQ. This CDR3 is 12 amino acids long. The CDR3 loop reads CASSSVLQTQYF. Written as DNA, the CDR3 is TGTGCCAGCAGCTCCGTACTGCAGACCCAGTACTTC.

This clonotype came up a few times. Sequence at one end of the junction differs from germline and may be a read error. The rearrangement joins TRBV14 to TRBJ2-3; D unclear. The CDR3 loop spans 13 amino acids. Looked up from germline, CDR1 is SGHDN and CDR2 is FVKESK. CDR3 sequence reads: CASRQGPTDTQYF. In DNA form, the CDR3 reads TGTGCCAGCAGACAAGGCCCCACAGATACGCAGTATTTT.

This chain connects TRBV7-3 to TRBJ2-1, with 9 bases lining up with TRBD2. The junction had 6 bases not matched to a gene; V was cut back by 2 bases and J by 7 bases. In germline, CDR1 is SGHTA, CDR2 FQGTGA. The CDR3 sequence is 15 residues long. CDR3 sequence: CASSLAGGKENEQFF. For the CDR3, the DNA is TGTGCCAGCAGCTTAGCGGGGGGGAAAGAGAATGAGCAGTTCTTC.

The chain has TRBV28 and TRBJ1-2; 7 bases are a match to TRBD1. This CDR3 contains 16 residues. V was clipped by 6 bases and J by 0 bases; unmatched bases: 10. In germline, CDR1 is MDHEN, CDR2 SYDVKM. This chain's CDR3 is CASSLGGYTPNYGYTF. As DNA, the CDR3 is TGTGCCAGCAGCTTAGGGGGCTATACTCCTAACTATGGCTACACCTTC.

This clonotype was counted a few times. The rearrangement links TRBV7-2 to TRBJ1-5; 10 bases match TRBD1. The junction had 10 bases not matched to a gene; V was cut back by 1 base and J by 7 bases. This CDR3 is 17 amino acids long. From germline, CDR1 is SGHTA and CDR2 FQGNSA. The CDR3: CASSLVWGQGLYQPQHF. As DNA, the CDR3 is TGTGCCAGCAGCTTAGTTTGGGGACAGGGGCTTTACCAGCCCCAGCATTTT.

The chain couples TRBV2 to TRBJ1-1, with 7 bases identical to TRBD1. The CDR3 has 16 amino acids. CDR1 SNHLY and CDR2 FYNNEI come from the germline V gene. Trimming at V came to 2 bases and at J to 1 base, leaving 7 bases not matched to a gene. CDR3 coding DNA: TGTGCCAGCAGTGAAAGGGTATGGACAGGGAACACTGAAGCTTTCTTT. Amino acids: CASSERVWTGNTEAFF. Full variable domain (missing parts from reference TRBV2 and TRBJ1-1): EPEVTQTPSHQVTQMGQEVILRCVPISNHLYFYWYRQILGQKVEFLVSFYNNEISEKSEIFDDQFSVERPDGSNFTLKIRSTKLEDSAMYFCASSERVWTGNTEAFFGQGTRLTVV.

The V and J genes are TRBV5-1 and TRBJ2-5, with a possible D match to TRBD2 (6 bases). Germline V lookup: CDR1 SGHRS, CDR2 YFSETQ. The V end lost 4 bases, the J end lost 5 bases, and 18 bases lay between the germline ends. The CDR3 runs 15 residues. DNA of the CDR3: TGCGCCAGCAGCACGCGGGTCAATCGGGGGGAGACCCAGTACTTC. Its protein is CASSTRVNRGETQYF.

The chain couples TRBV5-7 to TRBJ2-7, with D perhaps TRBD2 (5 bases). TRBV5-7 is an open reading frame whose function is uncertain. CDR3 size: 11 residues. V dropped 5 bases and J dropped 7 bases, with 10 bases sitting between them. CDR3 in DNA: TGTGCCAGCAGGAGGGTGGGTGAGCAGTACTTC. Protein: CASRRVGEQYF.

The chain employs TRBV19 and TRBJ2-3; D perhaps matches TRBD1 (6 bases). V gave up 6 bases and J gave up 0 bases, with 10 bases separating them. This CDR3 region has 14 residues. CDR1 LNHDA and CDR2 SQIVND come from the germline V gene (reference sequence). The CDR3 region has the DNA TGTGCCAGTAGACCGACAGGCAGCACAGATACGCAGTATTTT. It translates to CASRPTGSTDTQYF.

This clonotype was observed many times. CDR3 nucleotides: TGTGCCAGCAGAAGGGAGCAAGAGACCCAGTACTTC. Its translation: CASRREQETQYF. The chain combines TRBV2 with TRBJ2-5, with D maybe TRBD2 (5 bases). This CDR3 is built from 12 residues. V shed 6 bases and J shed 2 bases, with 7 bases lying between them. Per germline, CDR1 SNHLY and CDR2 FYNNEI.

V is TRBV7-2 and J is TRBJ2-5, with 11 bases fitting TRBD2. Trimming at V came to 5 bases and at J to 4 bases, leaving 6 bases not matched to a gene. The CDR3 length is 15 residues. CDR1 is SGHTA and CDR2 is FQGNSA in the germline V gene. Here the CDR3 reads CASSQTSGAGETQYF. In nucleotides, the CDR3 is TGTGCCAGCAGCCAGACTAGCGGGGCAGGAGAGACCCAGTACTTC.

This clonotype was seen only a few times. The chain uses TRBV7-2 and TRBJ2-1, with D possibly being TRBD2 (6 bases). This CDR3 is built from 13 residues. The V end lost 7 bases, the J end lost 12 bases, and 19 bases lay between the germline ends. The germline V gene has CDR1 SGHTA and CDR2 FQGNSA. This CDR3 is CASTFSEGVGQFF. For the CDR3, the DNA is TGTGCCAGCACCTTTTCGGAGGGCGTGGGGCAGTTCTTC.